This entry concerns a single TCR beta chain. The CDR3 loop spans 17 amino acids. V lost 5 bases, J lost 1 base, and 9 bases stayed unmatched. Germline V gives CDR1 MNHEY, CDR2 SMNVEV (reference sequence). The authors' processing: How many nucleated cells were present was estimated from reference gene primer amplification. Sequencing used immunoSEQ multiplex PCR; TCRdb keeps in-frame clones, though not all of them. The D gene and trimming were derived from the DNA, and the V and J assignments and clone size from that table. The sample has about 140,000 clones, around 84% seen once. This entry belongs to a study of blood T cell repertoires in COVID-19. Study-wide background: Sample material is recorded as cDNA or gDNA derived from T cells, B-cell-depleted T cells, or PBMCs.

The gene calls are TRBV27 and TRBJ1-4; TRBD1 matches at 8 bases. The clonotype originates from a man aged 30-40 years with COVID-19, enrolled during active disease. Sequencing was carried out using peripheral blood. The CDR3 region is CASSQKTGVGTNEKLFF. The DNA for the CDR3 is TGTGCCAGCAGTCAAAAGACAGGGGTGGGAACTAATGAAAAACTGTTTTTT.